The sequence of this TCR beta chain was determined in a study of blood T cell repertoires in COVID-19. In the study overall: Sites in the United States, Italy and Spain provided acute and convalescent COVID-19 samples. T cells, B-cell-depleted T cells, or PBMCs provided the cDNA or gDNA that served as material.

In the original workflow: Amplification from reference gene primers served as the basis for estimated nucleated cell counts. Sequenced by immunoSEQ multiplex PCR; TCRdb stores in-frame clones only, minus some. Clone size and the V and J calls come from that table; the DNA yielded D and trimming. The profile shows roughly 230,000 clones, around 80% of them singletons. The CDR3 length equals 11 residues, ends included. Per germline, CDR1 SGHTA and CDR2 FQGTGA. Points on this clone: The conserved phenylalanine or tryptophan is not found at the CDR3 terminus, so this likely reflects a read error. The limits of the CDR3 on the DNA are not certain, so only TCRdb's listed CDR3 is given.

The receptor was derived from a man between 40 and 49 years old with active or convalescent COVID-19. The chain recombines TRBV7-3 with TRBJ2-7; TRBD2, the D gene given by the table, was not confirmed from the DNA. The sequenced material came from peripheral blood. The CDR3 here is CASSLQRGGRS.